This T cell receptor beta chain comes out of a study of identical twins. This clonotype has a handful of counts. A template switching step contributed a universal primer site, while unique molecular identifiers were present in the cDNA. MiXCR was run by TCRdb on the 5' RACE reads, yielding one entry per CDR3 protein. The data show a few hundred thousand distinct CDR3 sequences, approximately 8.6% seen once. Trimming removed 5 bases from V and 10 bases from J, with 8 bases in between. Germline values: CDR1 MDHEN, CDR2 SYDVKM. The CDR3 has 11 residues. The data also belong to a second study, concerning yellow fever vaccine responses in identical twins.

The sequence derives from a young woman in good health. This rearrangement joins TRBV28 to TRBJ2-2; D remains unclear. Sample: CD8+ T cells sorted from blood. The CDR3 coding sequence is TGTGCCAGCAGTCCGTCGCAGGAGCTGTTTTTT. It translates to CASSPSQELFF.